This TCR beta chain was sequenced for a study of technical replicates of blood from a handful of donors (dated by TCRdb to 2016 to 2017). A word on this clone: Its antigen is not yet known. No base quality information exists; no much larger clone differs at one position.

Measured from the cysteine to the phenylalanine, the CDR3 is 15 residues long. The DNA shown is the 45-base CDR3, in frame from base 1. V was cut back by 4 bases and J by 0 bases, leaving a gap of 13 bases between them. As encoded in the germline V gene, CDR1 is SGDLS while CDR2 is YYNGEE. Library creation used the immunoSEQ multiplex PCR assay. TCRdb re-hosts the immuneACCESS table, in-frame sequences only. Its copies lack some clones; in the studies checked, an unresolved V gene accounts for under half of them, and the cause for the rest is not known. Here the sample has about 90,000 clones; just under 95% occur a single time. Roughly 0.26% of the sample goes to the ten largest clones.

The clonotype was recovered from a human donor in good health. The chain is made from TRBV9 and TRBJ1-1, with TRBD1 as a weak D call on 6 bases. Material: T cells isolated from PBMCs. The DNA reads TGTGCCAGCAGCCCCTCAGGGGCCATGAACACTGAAGCTTTCTTT. This gives the protein CASSPSGAMNTEAFF. The CDR3 plus the reference TRBV9 and TRBJ1-1 genes for the other parts give the full variable domain: DSGVTQTPKHLITATGQRVTLRCSPRSGDLSVYWYQQSLDQGLQFLIQYYNGEERAKGNILERFSAQQFPDLHSELNLSSLELGDSALYFCASSPSGAMNTEAFFGQGTRLTVV.